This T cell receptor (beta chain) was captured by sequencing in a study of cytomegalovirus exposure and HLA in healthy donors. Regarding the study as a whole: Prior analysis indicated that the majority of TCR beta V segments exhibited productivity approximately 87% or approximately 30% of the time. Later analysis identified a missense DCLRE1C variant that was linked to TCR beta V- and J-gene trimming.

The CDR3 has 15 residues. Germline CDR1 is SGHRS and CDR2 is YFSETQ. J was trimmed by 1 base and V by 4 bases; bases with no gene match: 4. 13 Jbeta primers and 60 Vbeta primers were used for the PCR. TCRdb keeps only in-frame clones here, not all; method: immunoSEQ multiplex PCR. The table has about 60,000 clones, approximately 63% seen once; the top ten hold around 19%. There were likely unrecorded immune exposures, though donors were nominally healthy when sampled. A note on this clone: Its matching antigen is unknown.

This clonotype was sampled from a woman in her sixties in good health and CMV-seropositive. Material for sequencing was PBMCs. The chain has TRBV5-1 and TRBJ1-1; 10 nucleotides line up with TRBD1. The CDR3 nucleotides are TGCGCCAGCAGCCCCGGACAGGGGGGGAACACTGAAGCTTTCTTT. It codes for CASSPGQGGNTEAFF.